The clone carrying this T cell receptor (beta chain) came up once. This entry belongs to a study of blood T cell repertoires in COVID-19. Here immunoSEQ multiplex PCR was the method, and the copy in TCRdb shows in-frame clones only, minus some. In the table there are 35,000 to 45,000 clones, roughly 90% of which are singletons. Trimming pared 4 bases from V and 4 bases from J, leaving 7 bases between. Germline values: CDR1 MGHRA, CDR2 YSYEKL. This CDR3 comprises 13 residues. The sample taken for sequencing was peripheral blood. This sequence joins TRBV4-1 and TRBJ1-4; D uncertain. The origin of this receptor is a human donor in a cohort sampled during active COVID-19. The chain's CDR3 is CASSLVLNEKLFF. DNA for the CDR3: TGCGCCAGCAGCCTCGTCCTTAATGAAAAACTGTTTTTT.